The 30 T cell receptor beta chains given below trace back to one sample, sequenced in a study of T cell responses to AZD1222 COVID-19 vaccine. Data came from immunoSEQ multiplex PCR; TCRdb stores just in-frame clones and leaves some out. The table lists 90,000 to 95,000 clones, 70% to 90% of them singletons. The starting material was peripheral blood, obtained on day 0 of AZD1222 vaccination. These receptors were collected from an adult in good health.

The chain combines TRBV10-3 with TRBJ2-1; D is ambiguous. V shed 4 bases and J shed 4 bases, with 8 bases lying between them. This CDR3 spans 13 amino acids. Per germline, CDR1 ENHRY and CDR2 SYGVKD. CDR3 sequence: CAISAHSYNEQFF. CDR3 DNA: TGTGCCATCAGTGCACACAGTTACAATGAGCAGTTCTTC.

The chain has TRBV3-1 (or the pseudogene TRBV3-2) and TRBJ2-1; the D is unclear. Germline CDR1 and CDR2: LGHDT and YNNKEL (reference sequence). The CDR3 is 13 residues long. V was clipped by 4 bases and J by 7 bases, with 11 bases between them. The CDR3 spells CASSPAPVNEQFF. The CDR3, as DNA: TGTGCCAGCAGCCCAGCCCCAGTGAATGAGCAGTTCTTC.

This chain links TRBV5-4 with TRBJ2-3; D unresolved. This CDR3 has 13 amino acids. CDR1 SGHNT and CDR2 YYREEE come from the germline V gene (reference sequence). Trimming removed 1 base at V and 2 bases at J, with 5 bases between. The chain's CDR3 is CASSLPHTDTQYF. The CDR3, as DNA: TGTGCCAGCAGCTTGCCACACACAGATACGCAGTATTTT.

The chain links TRBV19 to TRBJ2-7, with D uncertain. V lost 5 bases and J lost 7, with 18 bases in between. The V gene's germline CDR1 is LNHDA and CDR2 SQIVND (reference sequence). The CDR3 totals 14 residues. The CDR3 bases are TGTGCCAGTAGTTTCAGCCCCGGTGTCGGAGAGCAGTACTTC. This encodes CASSFSPGVGEQYF.

The chain employs TRBV19 and TRBJ1-1, with D tentatively TRBD1 (5 bases). V was pared by 7 bases and J by 5 bases, with 17 bases between. The CDR3 is 14 amino acids. In germline, CDR1 is LNHDA, CDR2 SQIVND (reference sequence). This CDR3 is CASTPGVGGTEAFF. The CDR3 DNA follows: TGTGCCAGTACCCCGGGGGTCGGAGGAACTGAAGCTTTCTTT.

The J gene is TRBJ1-6, the V gene TRBV7-9, with D uncertain. V lost 4 bases to trimming and J lost 8 bases, with 9 bases between them. The CDR3 has 13 amino acids. Looked up from germline, CDR1 is SEHNR and CDR2 is FQNEAQ (reference sequence). The CDR3 coding sequence is TGTGCCAGCAGCTCAACCGCCCATTCACCCCTCCACTTT. Translation: CASSSTAHSPLHF.

V and J are TRBV19 and TRBJ1-2; TRBD1 might be the D (5 bases). The CDR3 is 13 amino acids. Trimming cost V 4 bases and J 3 bases, with 9 bases left between them. The germline V gene encodes CDR1 LNHDA and CDR2 SQIVND (reference sequence). The CDR3 DNA is TGTGCCAGTAGTACGGGGGGTGACTATGGCTACACCTTC. Translating it yields CASSTGGDYGYTF.

The DNA of the CDR3 is TGTGCCACCAGTGACGGACAGGGTAACACTGAAGCTTTCTTT. Protein: CATSDGQGNTEAFF. The gene calls are TRBV24-1 and TRBJ1-1, with 8 positions matching TRBD1. This CDR3 has 14 amino acids. With 4 bases clipped from V and 2 bases from J, the junction kept 2 bases outside the gene matches. Germline assignment: CDR1 KGHDR and CDR2 SFDVKD.

The genes are TRBV5-3 and TRBJ2-3, with TRBD1 matching 9 bases. TRBV5-3 is recorded as an ORF, its role being uncertain. The CDR3 is made up of 16 amino acids. With V trimmed by 4 bases and J by 0 bases, 6 bases remained unmatched. The CDR3, as DNA: TGTGCCAGAAGCCCTCACAGGGGGCACAGCACAGATACGCAGTATTTT. Encoded protein: CARSPHRGHSTDTQYF.

The chain employs TRBV15 and TRBJ1-6, with D possibly matching TRBD1 (6 bases). The CDR3 covers 16 residues. The ends were cut back, 3 bases at V and 8 bases at J, with 17 bases in the middle. CDR1 is LNHNV, CDR2 YYDKDF, per germline (reference sequence). Here the CDR3 reads CATSSSTGRRDSPLHF. CDR3 DNA sequence: TGTGCCACCAGCAGCTCCACAGGGCGACGGGATTCACCCCTCCACTTT.

As for this clone: The same CDR3 arises from other DNA sequences in this sample as well. The V and J genes are TRBV12-3 or TRBV12-4 and TRBJ2-3; no definite D call. Between the trimmed V and J ends, which lost 5 bases and 0 bases, there was a span of 3 bases. The CDR3 is 12 amino acids. CDR3 bases: TGTGCCAGCAGTCTAAGCACAGATACGCAGTATTTT. Encoded protein: CASSLSTDTQYF.

This rearrangement joins TRBV28 to TRBJ1-4; TRBD1 aligns across 8 bases. CDR1 and CDR2 from the germline V gene are MDHEN and SYDVKM. The CDR3 sequence is 14 residues long. Trimming cost V 7 bases and J 4 bases; bases outside gene matches: 5. CDR3: CASNVQGGNEKLFF. The CDR3 coding sequence is TGTGCCAGCAACGTACAGGGGGGTAATGAAAAACTGTTTTTT.

The J gene is TRBJ2-1, the V gene TRBV6-4, with D maybe TRBD1 (5 bases). CDR3 length: 14 amino acids. The ends were cut back, 5 bases at V and 4 bases at J, with 12 bases in the middle. Germline assignment: CDR1 MRHNA and CDR2 SNTAGT. The CDR3, as DNA: TGTGCCAGCAGTAAGGACATGGGGTACAATGAGCAGTTCTTC. Protein product: CASSKDMGYNEQFF.

V usage is TRBV28 and J usage is TRBJ2-7; the D gene is possibly TRBD1 (5 bases). Between the trimmed V and J ends, which lost 7 bases and 2 bases, there was a span of 12 bases. The CDR3 spans 13 residues. Per germline, CDR1 MDHEN and CDR2 SYDVKM. CDR3 coding DNA: TGTGCCAGCAATGGGGCCCCTACCTACGAGCAGTACTTC. Amino acids: CASNGAPTYEQYF.

This clone came up once. The J gene is TRBJ2-3, the V gene TRBV7-2, with 8 positions matching TRBD2. Germline CDR1 SGHTA, CDR2 FQGNSA. The V gene end was trimmed by 1 base and the J gene end by 5 bases; junction bases not matched to a gene: 8. The CDR3 length is 16 residues. The CDR3 region has the DNA TGTGCCAGCAGCTTAGGCCTCGGGGGGGGAGGAGATACGCAGTATTTT. As protein: CASSLGLGGGGDTQYF.

The chain has TRBV7-8 and TRBJ1-2; 7 nucleotides match TRBD1. Germline trimming cut 1 base from V and 7 bases from J; bases unmatched to any gene: 3. The CDR3 runs 13 residues. The germline CDR1 and CDR2 sequences are SGHVS and FQNEAQ. CDR3 DNA: TGTGCCAGCAGCTTAGTACAGGGGTCTGGCTACACCTTC. Its translation: CASSLVQGSGYTF.

V and J are TRBV3-1 (or the pseudogene TRBV3-2) and TRBJ2-7; no firm D call. The CDR3 has 14 amino acids. CDR1 is LGHDT, CDR2 YNNKEL, per germline (reference sequence). The V gene lost 1 base and the J gene lost 1 base, with 8 bases spanning the gap. CDR3 coding DNA: TGTGCCAGCAGCCAAGGGACGGAGTCCTACGAGCAGTACTTC. It codes for CASSQGTESYEQYF.

V is TRBV27 and J is TRBJ2-1; D may be TRBD2 (6 bases). V was shortened by 3 bases and J by 9 bases, with 15 bases between the two germline ends. The CDR3 sequence is 14 residues long. Germline values: CDR1 MNHEY, CDR2 SMNVEV (reference sequence). CDR3 region: CASSFGRGGTEQFF. CDR3 nucleotides: TGTGCCAGCAGTTTTGGGCGTGGGGGGACTGAGCAGTTCTTC.

This clone is a singleton in its sample. The chain has TRBV6-5 and TRBJ1-1, with TRBD1 matching over 10 bases. The V segment lost 8 bases and the J segment 5 bases; nucleotides outside the gene matches: 11. Germline CDR1 reads MNHEY; CDR2 reads SVGAGI. This CDR3 spans 15 amino acids. The CDR3 spells CASRAGTGVLTEAFF. DNA for the CDR3: TGTGCCAGCCGGGCGGGGACAGGGGTTTTGACTGAAGCTTTCTTT.

The gene calls are TRBV7-8 and TRBJ1-1, with D unclear. Germline-derived CDR1 and CDR2 are SGHVS and FQNEAQ. CDR3 size: 14 residues. V was cut by 1 base and J by 5 bases, with 11 bases left in between. CDR3 bases: TGTGCCAGCAGCTTAGACCGGGGAGGAACTGAAGCTTTCTTT. Amino acid sequence: CASSLDRGGTEAFF.

The chain links TRBV21-1 to TRBJ1-3. TRBV21-1 is a documented pseudogene. This CDR3 is 21 amino acids long. CDR3 bases: TGTGCCAGCAGCCTCGGGGGAGGGACGTGGGACCCCATCCTTTCTGGAAACACCATATATTTT. Its translation is CASSLGGGTWDPILSGNTIYF.

The chain employs TRBV29-1 and TRBJ2-1, with D possibly matching TRBD2 (6 bases). The CDR3 covers 10 residues. The germline V gene encodes CDR1 SQVTM and CDR2 ANQGSEA. V was shortened by 7 bases and J by 12 bases, with 13 bases between the two germline ends. CDR3 sequence: CSAGDSGQFF. The CDR3 DNA sequence: TGCAGCGCCGGGGACTCCGGGCAGTTCTTC.

The gene calls are TRBV5-1 and TRBJ2-1, with 9 bases aligning to TRBD2. Germline assignment: CDR1 SGHRS and CDR2 YFSETQ. This CDR3 is built from 16 residues. V shed 0 bases and J 1 base; nucleotides not matched to a gene: 2. The CDR3, as DNA: TGCGCCAGCAGCTTGGAAGCGGGGGGTTCCTACAATGAGCAGTTCTTC. Translation: CASSLEAGGSYNEQFF. The full variable domain, rest sourced from reference TRBV5-1 and TRBJ2-1, is KAGVTQTPRYLIKTRGQQVTLSCSPISGHRSVSWYQQTPGQGLQFLFEYFSETQRNKGNFPGRFSGRQFSNSRSEMNVSTLELGDSALYLCASSLEAGGSYNEQFFGPGTRLTVL.

The CDR3 sequence is CASSLGSGSPYEQYF. In DNA, the CDR3 is TGTGCCAGCAGCTTAGGTAGCGGGAGCCCCTACGAGCAGTACTTC. The chain uses TRBV11-3 and TRBJ2-7, with 9 bases that match TRBD2. From germline, CDR1 is SGHNT and CDR2 YENEEA. The junction had 3 bases not matched to a gene; V was cut back by 1 base and J by 2 bases. CDR3 size: 15 residues.

The chain joins TRBV5-4 to TRBJ2-3, with D perhaps TRBD1 or TRBD2 (5 bases each). The V end lost 3 bases, the J end lost 5 bases, and 7 bases lay between the germline ends. The CDR3 is 12 residues long. The germline V gene encodes CDR1 SGHNT and CDR2 YYREEE (reference sequence). This chain's CDR3 is CASSWDEDTQYF. The CDR3 DNA is TGTGCCAGCAGCTGGGACGAAGATACGCAGTATTTT.

The rearrangement uses TRBV18 and TRBJ1-1; D perhaps matches TRBD1 (6 bases). Trimming pared 6 bases from V and 5 bases from J, leaving 16 bases between. Germline V gene data show CDR1 as KGHSH and CDR2 as LQKENI. The CDR3 is 14 residues long. CDR3 loop: CASSAAQGGTEAFF. The CDR3 DNA reads TGTGCCAGCTCGGCGGCACAGGGAGGAACTGAAGCTTTCTTT.

The V gene is TRBV5-4, the J gene TRBJ2-1; possible D gene TRBD2, 6 bases. Trimming left V 3 bases short and J 2 bases short, with 15 bases between. CDR3 length equals 16 residues. In germline, CDR1 is SGHNT, CDR2 YYREEE (reference sequence). CDR3 in amino acids: CASSWGTGSTYNEQFF. CDR3 in DNA: TGTGCCAGCAGCTGGGGTACCGGGAGTACCTACAATGAGCAGTTCTTC.

V and J are TRBV28 and TRBJ1-6; TRBD1 matches at 7 bases. Germline CDR1 is MDHEN and CDR2 is SYDVKM. The CDR3 covers 14 residues. Trimming cost V 3 bases and J 4 bases; bases outside gene matches: 0. In DNA, the CDR3 is TGTGCCAGCAGTTTGACAGGGTATAATTCACCCCTCCACTTT. The encoded protein is CASSLTGYNSPLHF.

V is TRBV7-8 and J is TRBJ2-1; 14 positions match TRBD2. CDR1 and CDR2 from the germline V gene are SGHVS and FQNEAQ. The CDR3 is 17 amino acids. Trimming took 5 bases from V and 8 from J; bases not matched to a gene: 11. The CDR3 sequence is CASSPEGGTSGSHEQFF. The DNA of the CDR3 is TGTGCCAGCAGCCCAGAGGGTGGGACTAGCGGGAGCCATGAGCAGTTCTTC.

The J gene is TRBJ1-1, the V gene TRBV19; perhaps TRBD1 as D (6 bases). Trimming cost V 4 bases and J 4 bases, with 13 bases left between them. The CDR3 contains 14 residues. Germline lookup yields CDR1 LNHDA and CDR2 SQIVND (reference sequence). The CDR3 bases are TGTGCCAGTAGTAGAAGACAGGATGGCACTGAAGCTTTCTTT. Its protein is CASSRRQDGTEAFF.